This T cell receptor beta chain derives from a study of T-cell reconstitution after alpha-beta-depleted transplantation in children (dated by TCRdb to 2016 to 2017). In terms of the full investigation: Using TCR repertoire profiling, the study quantitatively followed how T-cell immune reconstitution unfolded in children after TCRalphabeta/CD19-depleted allogeneic hematopoietic cell transplantation.

Relative to germline, V is 1 base shorter and J is 2 bases shorter, with 6 bases between their ends. The germline V gene (reference sequence) provides CDR1 LGHDT and CDR2 YNNKEL. The CDR3 runs 15 residues from the cysteine to the phenylalanine. Of the read, only the CDR3 DNA is kept; its 45 bases are in frame from base 1. The treatment or condition label corresponds to: allogeneic hematopoietic cell transplantation with graft depleted of TCRalphabeta T cells and CD19 B cells. The transplant recipients were children given TCRalphabeta/CD19-depleted allogeneic hematopoietic cell grafts. Library preparation used PCR. TCRdb lists the instrument as Illumina HiSeq 2500. Molecular barcoding was employed in the preparation of TCR libraries, with unique molecular identifiers being used to normalize TCRbeta repertoire quantification. Using fastp trimming at Q25 and MiXCR clonotype assembly, TCRdb reanalyzed the public sequencing data and kept in-frame beta chains. Rows are unified per CDR3 protein, each entry keeping the most common DNA and genes. The table for this sample lists 300,000 to 350,000 distinct CDR3 sequences; about 17% of them were counted only once. The ten largest clones represent around 41% of the sample.

Results the study describes overall, beyond this receptor: The apparently early alphabetaT-cell count recovery about two months after transplant was reportedly dependent on only several hundred rapidly expanded clones derived from non-depleted graft cells. Over the following months the frequencies of hyperexpanded clones went down, and after one year T-cell counts and TCRbeta diversity were mostly credited to newly produced T cells. The high TCRbeta diversity at day 60 in some patients was ascribed to recipient T cells and intrathymic progenitors that had survived conditioning.

About this clonotype itself: No antigen is known for it. No base qualities exist here, and no much larger clone lies one base off it.

The chain is assembled from TRBV3-1 and TRBJ2-6, with the D gene uncertain. This TCR was recovered from a male patient aged 2 to 9 who had a stem cell transplant for acute lymphoblastic leukemia, so the T cells may come from the graft donor. The sample here was PBMCs, mostly from graft donor cells, taken 360 days after TCRalphabeta/CD19-depleted stem cell transplant. At the DNA level, the sequence is TGTGCCAGCAGCCAAGTGGGGACTGGGGCCAACGTCCTGACTTTC. This yields the protein CASSQVGTGANVLTF.